This T cell receptor (beta chain) was sequenced in a study of blood T cell repertoires in COVID-19. Study summary: The study drew acute and convalescent COVID-19 samples from the United States, Italy and Spain.

The CDR3 loop spans 14 amino acids. Germline V lookup: CDR1 MNHEY, CDR2 SVGAGI. Trimming pared 6 bases from V and 5 bases from J, leaving 16 bases between. Authors' processing steps: Researchers report that nucleated cell counts were estimated from reference gene primer amplification. The assay was immunoSEQ multiplex PCR, and TCRdb's table has in-frame clones only and misses some. V, J and clone size were drawn from that table, and D and trimming were deduced from the DNA. The data show around 150,000 clones, about 81% seen once. Sequencing used peripheral blood. This receptor was obtained from a man aged 55 to 69 with active or convalescent COVID-19. The chain couples TRBV6-5 to TRBJ1-1; perhaps TRBD1 as D (6 bases). The CDR3 protein is CASSLGGEGTEAFF. In DNA, the CDR3 is TGTGCCAGCAGCTTAGGGGGGGAAGGAACTGAAGCTTTCTTT.